The 3 T cell receptor beta chains in this list originate from one sample, sequenced in a study of blood T cell repertoires in COVID-19. Only in-frame clones appear in the TCRdb table, and some are missing; sequencing was by immunoSEQ multiplex PCR. The data contain under 200,000 clones, approximately 92% of them seen just once; the ten biggest clones take up approximately 0.48%. Input material: peripheral blood. All receptors come from a man aged 50-59 years with acute or convalescent COVID-19.

The genes are TRBV11-2 and TRBJ1-1; D not certain. Germline V gene lookup returns CDR1 SGHAT and CDR2 FQNNGV. V lost 1 base and J 3 bases, leaving 6 bases between the germline ends. The CDR3 is 13 residues long. CDR3 sequence reads: CASSLAQYTEAFF. The DNA for the CDR3 is TGTGCCAGCAGCTTAGCACAATACACTGAAGCTTTCTTT.

V usage is TRBV7-9 and J usage is TRBJ1-6; D might be TRBD1 (5 bases). This CDR3 comprises 15 residues. CDR1 and CDR2 (germline): SEHNR, FQNEAQ (reference sequence). The V end was cut by 5 bases, the J end by 10 bases, with 18 bases between. The CDR3 DNA follows: TGTGCCAGCAGCCCGATGGCAGGGTACGAATCACCCCTCCACTTT. It is translated as CASSPMAGYESPLHF.

The chain combines TRBV9 with TRBJ2-3; 9 bases are shared with TRBD2. Trimming took 3 bases from V and 2 from J; bases not matched to a gene: 7. CDR1 is SGDLS and CDR2 is YYNGEE in the germline V gene. The CDR3 length is 16 residues. This CDR3 reads CASSASGGQATDTQYF. CDR3 in DNA: TGTGCCAGCAGCGCCAGCGGGGGGCAAGCCACAGATACGCAGTATTTT.